Shown below are 21 T cell receptor beta chains from a single sample sequenced in a study of cytomegalovirus exposure and HLA in healthy donors (dated by TCRdb to between 2016 and 2019). The library was produced with the immunoSEQ multiplex PCR assay. For the multiplex PCR, a mixture combining 60 forward primers for TCR Vbeta segments and 13 reverse primers for TCR Jbeta segments was used. TCRdb took over this immuneACCESS table, retaining in-frame rearrangements with V and J assigned. Such tables are incomplete; in checked studies, under half of the missing clones stem from an unresolved V gene, and the remainder is unexplained. The table for this sample lists around 240,000 clones; 82% of them were counted only once. Together, the top ten hold 5.4% of the sample. Sequenced sample: PBMCs. The receptors come from a woman in her forties in good health and CMV-seropositive.

V gene TRBV6-5 combines with J gene TRBJ1-6, with D perhaps matching TRBD1 (6 bases). CDR3 size: 15 residues. Germline V gene data show CDR1 as MNHEY and CDR2 as SVGAGI. V lost 1 base and J 7 bases, leaving 11 bases between the germline ends. This CDR3 is CASSYWGQSNSPLHF. In DNA form, the CDR3 reads TGTGCCAGCAGTTACTGGGGGCAGTCCAATTCACCCCTCCACTTT.

The CDR3 loop reads CASSLTLSSYNEQFF. The CDR3 bases are TGCGCCAGCAGCCTGACACTGAGCTCCTACAATGAGCAGTTCTTC. The rearrangement links TRBV5-1 to TRBJ2-1; the D is unclear. This CDR3 region has 15 residues. The germline V and J ends were trimmed by 4 bases and 0 bases, with 11 bases remaining between them. In germline, CDR1 is SGHRS, CDR2 YFSETQ.

The chain is built from TRBV18 and TRBJ2-5; 12 bases are shared with TRBD2. Looked up from germline, CDR1 is KGHSH and CDR2 is LQKENI. The junction had 4 bases not matched to a gene; V was cut back by 3 bases and J by 2 bases. The CDR3 has 16 amino acids. This CDR3 is CASSPGLAGWQETQYF. Here the CDR3 DNA reads TGTGCCAGCTCACCCGGACTAGCGGGGTGGCAAGAGACCCAGTACTTC.

V usage is TRBV2 and J usage is TRBJ1-5; 9 bases fit TRBD1. The length of the CDR3 is 13 residues. Trimming removed 6 bases from V and 7 bases from J; junction bases left unmatched: 4. In germline, CDR1 is SNHLY, CDR2 FYNNEI. The CDR3 loop reads CASSDRGGQPQHF. The CDR3 nucleotides are TGTGCCAGCAGCGACAGGGGGGGCCAGCCCCAGCATTTT.

V and J are TRBV6-5 and TRBJ1-1, with 9 bases lining up with TRBD1. CDR1 and CDR2 from the germline V gene are MNHEY and SVGAGI. Germline trimming cut 5 bases from V and 6 bases from J; bases unmatched to any gene: 4. This CDR3 contains 13 residues. In DNA form, the CDR3 reads TGTGCCAGCAGTCGGACAGGGGTACCTGAAGCTTTCTTT. Protein sequence: CASSRTGVPEAFF.

This chain joins TRBV7-8 and TRBJ2-7, with D tentatively TRBD1 (6 bases). Trimming removed 1 base at V and 6 bases at J, with 19 bases between. Per germline, CDR1 SGHVS and CDR2 FQNEAQ. The length of the CDR3 is 16 residues. CDR3: CASSLVQRGSTAEQYF. The CDR3 nucleotides read TGTGCCAGCAGCTTAGTTCAGAGGGGGTCCACCGCCGAGCAGTACTTC.

The DNA of the CDR3 is TGTGCCAGCAGTCTCGGACTAGCGGATTACAATGAGCAGTTCTTC. It is translated as CASSLGLADYNEQFF. The V gene is TRBV11-3, the J gene TRBJ2-1; 10 positions match TRBD2. The CDR3 sequence is 15 residues long. Per the germline V gene, CDR1 is SGHNT and CDR2 is YENEEA. V shed 6 bases and J 4 bases; nucleotides not matched to a gene: 6.

On this clone itself: The sample carries other DNA sequences with the same CDR3. The CDR3 DNA follows: TGTGCCTGGAGGACAGGGGGAAATTCACCCCTCCACTTT. This encodes CAWRTGGNSPLHF. The rearrangement links TRBV30 to TRBJ1-6, with 9 bases aligning to TRBD1. The germline gives CDR1 GTSNPN, CDR2 SVGIG (reference sequence). V dropped 3 bases and J dropped 7; count of bases not matched to a gene: 1. The CDR3 runs to 13 residues. Variable domain in full (rest from reference TRBV30 and TRBJ1-6): SQTIHQWPATLVQPVGSPLSLECTVEGTSNPNLYWYRQAAGRGLQLLFYSVGIGQISSEVPQNLSASRPQDRQFILSSKKLLLSDSGFYLCAWRTGGNSPLHFGNGTRLTVT.

The chain uses TRBV7-8 and TRBJ1-4, with D uncertain. V was cut by 0 bases and J by 2 bases, with 10 bases left in between. CDR3 size: 16 residues. Germline assignment: CDR1 SGHVS and CDR2 FQNEAQ. CDR3 nucleotides: TGTGCCAGCAGCTTAGCGCGTCCGTTTACTAATGAAAAACTGTTTTTT. This codes for CASSLARPFTNEKLFF.

The sample holds one count of this clone. The chain joins TRBV10-3 to TRBJ2-5, with 8 bases identical to TRBD2. J lost 3 bases, V lost 5 bases, and 11 bases had no gene match. The CDR3 contains 16 residues. Germline CDR1 ENHRY, CDR2 SYGVKD. The CDR3 region is CAISPGGDDREETQYF. CDR3 bases: TGTGCCATCAGTCCGGGGGGGGACGATCGGGAAGAGACCCAGTACTTC.

The chain employs TRBV5-4 and TRBJ2-5; 16 bases are shared with TRBD2. Trimming removed 3 bases from V and 4 bases from J; junction bases left unmatched: 6. Germline CDR1 SGHNT, CDR2 YYREEE (reference sequence). The CDR3 runs 17 residues. The CDR3, as DNA: TGTGCCAGCAGCTCCGGGACTAGCGGGGGGGGCTTAGAGACCCAGTACTTC. Amino acids: CASSSGTSGGGLETQYF.

This chain uses TRBV7-2 with TRBJ2-1, with 9 bases aligning to TRBD1. Looked up from germline, CDR1 is SGHTA and CDR2 is FQGNSA. The CDR3 is 15 amino acids. Trimming at V came to 5 bases and at J to 7 bases, leaving 9 bases not matched to a gene. CDR3 region: CASSPQGAFSNEQFF. The CDR3 DNA sequence: TGTGCCAGCAGCCCACAGGGGGCATTCTCGAATGAGCAGTTCTTC.

The V and J genes are TRBV11-2 and TRBJ1-1, with TRBD1 matching 7 bases. CDR1 and CDR2 from the germline V gene are SGHAT and FQNNGV. Losses at the gene ends were 0 bases for V and 4 bases for J; bases not matched to a gene: 5. This CDR3 contains 15 residues. The CDR3 region is CASSLDGTVSTEAFF. In DNA, the CDR3 is TGTGCCAGCAGCTTAGATGGGACAGTGAGCACTGAAGCTTTCTTT.

The rearrangement uses TRBV19 and TRBJ2-7, with TRBD2 identical over 8 bases. The CDR3 is made up of 17 amino acids. Germline assignment: CDR1 LNHDA and CDR2 SQIVND (reference sequence). After removal of 6 bases from V and 2 bases from J, the junction contained 15 bases not matched to a gene. Here the CDR3 DNA reads TGTGCCAGTAGACTGGGGGGTAGTAGCGGGGCGACCTACGAGCAGTACTTC. Protein sequence: CASRLGGSSGATYEQYF.

This chain joins TRBV2 and TRBJ1-2, with TRBD1 identical over 7 bases. CDR3 length: 15 residues. CDR1 and CDR2 (germline): SNHLY, FYNNEI. V lost 3 bases, J lost 8 bases, and 12 bases stayed unmatched. CDR3 residues: CASSDPAGGKDGYTF. Written as DNA, the CDR3 is TGTGCCAGCAGTGACCCGGCAGGGGGTAAGGACGGCTACACCTTC.

The V call is TRBV19, the J call TRBJ1-2; D is possibly TRBD1 (6 bases). Trimming took 9 bases from V and 4 from J, leaving 15 bases between them. The CDR3 is 13 residues long. From germline, CDR1 is LNHDA and CDR2 SQIVND (reference sequence). This chain's CDR3 is CASSPGGGYGYTF. As DNA, the CDR3 is TGTGCCAGCTCTCCGGGAGGGGGCTATGGCTACACCTTC. The whole variable domain, filled in from reference TRBV19 and TRBJ1-2, reads DGGITQSPKYLFRKEGQNVTLSCEQNLNHDAMYWYRQDPGQGLRLIYYSQIVNDFQKGDIAEGYSVSREKKESFPLTVTSAQKNPTAFYLCASSPGGGYGYTFGSGTRLTVV.

The V call is TRBV19, the J call TRBJ1-4; D is perhaps TRBD1 (6 bases). The CDR3 has 15 residues. The V end was cut by 9 bases, the J end by 4 bases, with 18 bases between. The V gene's germline CDR1 is LNHDA and CDR2 SQIVND (reference sequence). The CDR3 here is CASLPQGSGNEKLFF. The CDR3 DNA reads as TGTGCCAGCCTCCCACAGGGAAGCGGTAATGAAAAACTGTTTTTT.

V gene TRBV5-1 combines with J gene TRBJ2-2; perhaps TRBD2 as D (6 bases). Trimming took 4 bases from V and 3 from J, leaving 13 bases between them. There are 15 residues in the CDR3. CDR1 is SGHRS and CDR2 is YFSETQ in the germline V gene. This chain's CDR3 is CASSAGRTHTGELFF. CDR3 nucleotides: TGCGCCAGCAGCGCGGGACGGACCCACACCGGGGAGCTGTTTTTT.

The chain links TRBV7-9 to TRBJ2-1, with D unclear. CDR3 length: 16 residues. The V end was cut by 3 bases, the J end by 0 bases, with 12 bases between. The V gene's germline CDR1 is SEHNR and CDR2 FQNEAQ (reference sequence). The chain's CDR3 is CASSFRLTASYNEQFF. As DNA, the CDR3 is TGTGCCAGCAGCTTTAGGTTGACTGCCTCCTACAATGAGCAGTTCTTC.

V usage is TRBV4-1 and J usage is TRBJ1-6, with TRBD1 as a possible D gene (5 bases). Deletions cut 0 bases from V and 10 bases from J, with 13 bases between. The CDR3 spans 15 residues. The germline CDR1 and CDR2 sequences are MGHRA and YSYEKL. The CDR3 bases are TGCGCCAGCAGCCAAGACCAGGGAATGGGATCACCCCTCCACTTT. It yields the protein CASSQDQGMGSPLHF.

This clone was picked up one time. The chain carries TRBV7-6 and TRBJ2-3; 9 bases fit TRBD2. With V trimmed by 2 bases and J by 0 bases, 3 bases remained unmatched. The CDR3 contains 16 residues. Looked up from germline, CDR1 is SGHVS and CDR2 is FNYEAQ. CDR3 nucleotides: TGTGCCAGCAGCTTAATCCTAGCGGGGAGCACAGATACGCAGTATTTT. This sequence encodes CASSLILAGSTDTQYF.